These 27 T cell receptor beta chains were sequenced from one sample in a study. One entry per CDR3 protein results from TCRdb running MiXCR on the 5' RACE reads. The table lists some 60,000 distinct CDR3 sequences, nearly 30% of them singletons. The sequencing sample was made of tumor-infiltrating naive CD4+ T cells sorted from the breast tumor. As to subset: naive CD4+ T cells, CD4+CD45RA+CD25-. Every receptor here comes from a female donor with breast cancer.

The rearrangement joins TRBV20-1 to TRBJ2-1, with TRBD1 matching 10 bases. Germline CDR1 is DFQATT and CDR2 is SNEGSKA (reference sequence). This CDR3 spans 16 amino acids. Germline trimming cut 0 bases from V and 4 bases from J; bases unmatched to any gene: 6. This CDR3 reads CSARDQTGGRYNEQFF. CDR3 sequence (DNA): TGCAGTGCTAGAGACCAGACAGGGGGCCGGTACAATGAGCAGTTCTTC.

With regard to this clonotype: A much larger clonotype is one base distant, so this may be a read error. The V gene is TRBV20-1, the J gene TRBJ1-5; TRBD1 is a possible D gene (6 bases). The ends were cut back, 1 base at V and 0 bases at J, with 22 bases in the middle. Germline assignment: CDR1 DFQATT and CDR2 SNEGSKA (reference sequence). CDR3 length: 19 residues. The CDR3 DNA reads as TGCAGTGCTAGAGCAAACCGGGACGGGGGGCAGGTTAGCAATCAGCCCCAGCATTTT. Its protein is CSARANRDGGQVSNQPQHF.

The chain is built from TRBV7-9 and TRBJ1-1; D possibly corresponds to TRBD1 (5 bases). Trimming shortened V by 7 bases and J by 5 bases, and 14 bases separated the two germline ends. The CDR3 totals 13 residues. CDR1 is SEHNR and CDR2 is FQNEAQ in the germline V gene (reference sequence). This chain's CDR3 is CASNPPGETEAFF. The CDR3 DNA reads TGTGCCAGCAACCCACCGGGGGAGACTGAAGCTTTCTTT.

This clonotype was detected only a few times. The V call is TRBV7-8, the J call TRBJ1-1; 7 nucleotides line up with TRBD1. V lost 5 bases to trimming and J lost 0 bases; unmatched junction nucleotides: 9. CDR1 is SGHVS, CDR2 FQNEAQ, per germline. This CDR3 contains 16 residues. Here the CDR3 reads CASSHRQGSMNTEAFF. DNA for the CDR3: TGTGCCAGCAGCCATCGACAGGGATCGATGAACACTGAAGCTTTCTTT.

The rearrangement joins TRBV4-1 to TRBJ1-2, with a tentative D call TRBD1 (5 bases). The CDR3 extends over 18 amino acids. From germline, CDR1 is MGHRA and CDR2 YSYEKL. V was clipped by 2 bases and J by 3 bases, with 22 bases between them. CDR3 nucleotides: TGCGCCAGCAGCCAAAACCTGCCCGGGACGCCTAGAGACTATGGCTACACCTTC. This codes for CASSQNLPGTPRDYGYTF.

This chain connects TRBV11-2 to TRBJ2-7; D remains ambiguous. The germline CDR1 and CDR2 sequences are SGHAT and FQNNGV. Between the trimmed V and J ends, which lost 1 base and 4 bases, there was a span of 5 bases. CDR3 length equals 12 residues. CDR3: CASSLGIYEQYF. CDR3 coding DNA: TGTGCCAGCAGCTTAGGAATTTACGAGCAGTACTTC.

This chain uses TRBV4-3 with TRBJ2-3, with D perhaps matching TRBD1 (5 bases). This CDR3 has 14 amino acids. Per the germline V gene, CDR1 is LGHNA and CDR2 is YSLEER. The V gene lost 1 base and the J gene lost 2 bases, with 7 bases spanning the gap. The CDR3 nucleotides are TGCGCCAGCAGCCAAGGGACACTCACAGATACGCAGTATTTT. It specifies CASSQGTLTDTQYF.

This clonotype occurred many times. The V and J genes are TRBV6-1 and TRBJ1-5; D uncertain. Germline lookup yields CDR1 MNHNS and CDR2 SASEGT. V was cut by 3 bases and J by 0 bases, with 6 bases left in between. This CDR3 has 14 residues. The DNA of the CDR3 is TGTGCCAGCAGTGACGGGAATAGCAATCAGCCCCAGCATTTT. It yields the protein CASSDGNSNQPQHF.

This clonotype has more than one count but fewer than ten. The chain joins TRBV5-1 to TRBJ2-7; 11 nucleotides agree with TRBD2. The V gene end was trimmed by 3 bases and the J gene end by 6 bases; junction bases not matched to a gene: 8. CDR1 and CDR2 from the germline V gene are SGHRS and YFSETQ. This CDR3 has 15 amino acids. The CDR3 nucleotides read TGCGCCAGCAGCTATAGCGGGAGGGCCCCGACCGAGCAGTACTTC. The encoded protein is CASSYSGRAPTEQYF.

This sequence joins TRBV2 and TRBJ1-1; a possible D gene is TRBD1 (5 bases). From germline, CDR1 is SNHLY and CDR2 FYNNEI. Between the trimmed V and J ends, which lost 0 bases and 1 base, there was a span of 9 bases. The CDR3 covers 15 residues. Here the CDR3 reads CASSEARQPNTEAFF. The CDR3 DNA is TGTGCCAGCAGTGAAGCTAGACAGCCGAACACTGAAGCTTTCTTT.

This clonotype came up a few times. The chain recombines TRBV20-1 with TRBJ2-2; tentative D call: TRBD1 (5 bases). Germline loops: CDR1 DFQATT, CDR2 SNEGSKA (reference sequence). V dropped 3 bases and J dropped 5 bases, with 7 bases sitting between them. The CDR3 runs to 12 residues. CDR3 bases: TGCAGTGCTAGCAGGGATACCGGGGAGCTGTTTTTT. Residues: CSASRDTGELFF.

The chain recombines TRBV7-2 with TRBJ2-2; D remains ambiguous. From germline, CDR1 is SGHTA and CDR2 FQGNSA. V was cut by 7 bases and J by 1 base, with 13 bases left in between. The CDR3 is made up of 15 amino acids. The CDR3 DNA sequence: TGTGCCAGCAACTCACTATGGAGGAACACCGGGGAGCTGTTTTTT. The encoded protein is CASNSLWRNTGELFF.

In regard to this clonotype: This may stem from a read error, because a much larger clone lies one nucleotide away. As DNA, the CDR3 is TGTGCCAGTAGTACTATAGCGGGAGACTCCTACAATGAGCAGTTCTTC. This encodes CASSTIAGDSYNEQFF. The rearrangement joins TRBV19 to TRBJ2-1, with 9 bases aligning to TRBD2. Trimming took 4 bases from V and 0 from J; bases not matched to a gene: 4. This CDR3 has 16 amino acids. CDR1 and CDR2 (germline): LNHDA, SQIVND (reference sequence).

This clonotype was detected ten times or more. The chain combines TRBV7-2 with TRBJ1-5, with D perhaps TRBD1 (6 bases). The CDR3 contains 14 residues. Between the trimmed V and J ends, which lost 1 base and 4 bases, there was a span of 8 bases. Germline lookup yields CDR1 SGHTA and CDR2 FQGNSA. CDR3 bases: TGTGCCAGCAGCTTAGGAGGGGGAAATCAGCCCCAGCATTTT. Its protein product is CASSLGGGNQPQHF.

This clonotype was seen a few times. The chain links TRBV4-3 to TRBJ2-3; D assignment may be TRBD1 or TRBD2 (5 bases each). This CDR3 has 15 residues. V lost 3 bases and J lost 2, with 12 bases in between. Germline V lookup: CDR1 LGHNA, CDR2 YSLEER. CDR3 nucleotide sequence: TGCGCCAGCAGCCAGGGAGACAGTATCACAGATACGCAGTATTTT. Residues: CASSQGDSITDTQYF.

The V and J genes are TRBV6-5 and TRBJ2-1; 12 nucleotides match TRBD2. CDR1 and CDR2 from the germline V gene are MNHEY and SVGAGI. V lost 6 bases and J lost 5; bases outside the gene matches: 2. The CDR3 sequence is 14 residues long. The CDR3 region is CASRRLAGDNEQFF. CDR3 nucleotides: TGTGCCAGCAGGCGACTAGCGGGGGACAATGAGCAGTTCTTC.

The chain employs TRBV29-1 and TRBJ1-1, with TRBD1 matching 7 bases. The CDR3 totals 12 residues. The J segment lost 3 bases and the V segment lost 7 bases, leaving 5 bases of the junction unmatched. Per germline, CDR1 SQVTM and CDR2 ANQGSEA. CDR3 protein: CSGRDSHTEAFF. As DNA, the CDR3 is TGCAGCGGTAGGGACAGCCACACTGAAGCTTTCTTT.

For this clonotype: One end of the junction varies from germline; a read error may be responsible. The V and J genes are TRBV7-2 and TRBJ2-1; D perhaps matches TRBD2 (5 bases). This CDR3 is 14 amino acids long. CDR1 and CDR2 from the germline V gene are SGHTA and FQGNSA. The DNA of the CDR3 is TGTGCCTGCAGCTTAGTTTCCGGGAACAATGAGCAGTTCTTT. It yields the protein CACSLVSGNNEQFF.

This chain connects TRBV28 to TRBJ1-2, with D tentatively TRBD1 (6 bases). Germline CDR1 is MDHEN and CDR2 is SYDVKM. V gave up 10 bases and J gave up 8 bases, with 20 bases separating them. The CDR3 length is 13 residues. CDR3 in amino acids: CATTALQGFGYTF. The CDR3 nucleotides read TGTGCCACCACGGCGCTACAGGGATTCGGCTACACCTTC.

This clonotype came up a few times. V gene TRBV20-1 combines with J gene TRBJ2-2; TRBD1 agrees at 7 bases. V was clipped by 2 bases and J by 5 bases; unmatched bases: 8. CDR3 length: 15 amino acids. Germline assignment: CDR1 DFQATT and CDR2 SNEGSKA (reference sequence). CDR3 sequence reads: CSARPTGWSTGELFF. DNA for the CDR3: TGCAGTGCTAGACCGACAGGGTGGTCGACCGGGGAGCTGTTTTTT.

V usage is TRBV20-1 and J usage is TRBJ1-5; the match to TRBD1 covers 7 bases. Looked up from germline, CDR1 is DFQATT and CDR2 is SNEGSKA (reference sequence). The CDR3 length is 16 residues. V lost 2 bases to trimming and J lost 8 bases; unmatched junction nucleotides: 15. CDR3 region: CSARSGRGQQNEPQHF. CDR3 in DNA: TGCAGTGCTAGATCTGGTAGGGGGCAACAGAACGAGCCCCAGCATTTT.

Only a few counts were recorded for this clonotype. This chain connects TRBV5-1 to TRBJ2-3, with D perhaps matching TRBD1 (7 bases). Germline loops: CDR1 SGHRS, CDR2 YFSETQ. CDR3 length: 16 residues. Trimming shortened V by 4 bases and J by 3 bases, and 18 bases separated the two germline ends. The CDR3 nucleotides are TGCGCCAGCAGCCCGGGGGTAGGGGGCAAAACAGATACGCAGTATTTT. As protein: CASSPGVGGKTDTQYF.

The rearrangement links TRBV29-1 to TRBJ1-1, with TRBD1 matching over 7 bases. Per germline, CDR1 SQVTM and CDR2 ANQGSEA. The CDR3 is 15 amino acids. With V trimmed by 2 bases and J by 1 base, 7 bases remained unmatched. This chain's CDR3 is CSVERGPRANTEAFF. CDR3 sequence (DNA): TGCAGCGTTGAAAGGGGGCCCAGGGCGAACACTGAAGCTTTCTTT.

This clonotype was seen more than once but under ten times. The V gene is TRBV6-2 or TRBV6-3, the J gene TRBJ1-5; 9 bases are a match to TRBD1. V dropped 6 bases and J dropped 1; count of bases not matched to a gene: 4. This CDR3 has 15 residues. Germline assignment: CDR1 MNHEY and CDR2 SVGEGT. The CDR3, as DNA: TGTGCCAGCAGAAGGACAGGGGAGAGCAATCAGCCCCAGCATTTT. The encoded protein is CASRRTGESNQPQHF.

This rearrangement joins TRBV10-2 to TRBJ2-5; D gene ambiguous. The CDR3 runs to 13 residues. The V and J ends lost 5 bases and 0 bases respectively, with 7 bases between them. Per the germline V gene, CDR1 is WSHSY and CDR2 is SAAADI. The CDR3 loop reads CASSRQYQETQYF. For the CDR3, the DNA is TGCGCCAGCAGTCGGCAGTACCAAGAGACCCAGTACTTC.

This clonotype was counted at least ten times. This rearrangement joins TRBV2 to TRBJ2-7, with unresolved D. CDR3 size: 15 residues. Trimming shortened V by 6 bases and J by 2 bases, and 17 bases separated the two germline ends. CDR1 and CDR2 from the germline V gene are SNHLY and FYNNEI. CDR3 sequence: CASSQEWQTTYEQYF. CDR3 nucleotides: TGTGCCAGCAGCCAAGAGTGGCAGACCACCTACGAGCAGTACTTC.

The J gene is TRBJ1-1, the V gene TRBV7-2; 7 positions agree with TRBD1. CDR3 length equals 13 residues. With V trimmed by 4 bases and J by 5 bases, 4 bases remained unmatched. Germline V gives CDR1 SGHTA, CDR2 FQGNSA. The CDR3 reads CASSSQQGTEAFF. The CDR3 DNA sequence: TGTGCCAGCAGCTCCCAACAGGGGACTGAAGCTTTCTTT.